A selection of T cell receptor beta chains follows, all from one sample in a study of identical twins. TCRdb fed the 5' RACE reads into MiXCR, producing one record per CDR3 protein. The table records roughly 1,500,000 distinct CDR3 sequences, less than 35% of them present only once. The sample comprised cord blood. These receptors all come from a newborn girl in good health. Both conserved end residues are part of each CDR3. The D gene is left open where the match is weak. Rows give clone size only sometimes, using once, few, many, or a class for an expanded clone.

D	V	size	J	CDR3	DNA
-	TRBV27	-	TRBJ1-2	CASSLSPFSFNGYTF	TGTGCCAGCAGTTTATCCCCATTCTCCTTTAATGGCTACACCTTC
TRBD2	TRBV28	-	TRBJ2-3	CASSLEERGGADTQYF	TGTGCCAGCAGTTTGGAAGAGCGGGGCGGGGCAGATACGCAGTATTTT
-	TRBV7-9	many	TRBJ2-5	CASSLASEETQYF	TGTGCCAGCAGCTTAGCTAGCGAAGAGACCCAGTACTTC
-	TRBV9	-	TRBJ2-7	CASSALSGSYDEQYF	TGTGCCAGCAGCGCCCTTAGCGGCTCCTACGATGAGCAGTACTTC
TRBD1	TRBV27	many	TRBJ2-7	CASSPNRGPDEQYF	TGTGCCAGCAGTCCTAACAGGGGGCCTGACGAGCAGTACTTC
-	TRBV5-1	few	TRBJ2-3	CASSLARLAPSTDTQYF	TGCGCCAGCAGCTTGGCCAGGCTAGCGCCTAGCACAGATACGCAGTATTTT
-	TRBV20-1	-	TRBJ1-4	CSAHNEKLFF	TGCAGTGCCCACAATGAAAAACTGTTTTTT
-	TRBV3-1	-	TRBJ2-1	CASSQPPWRGENIQFF	TGTGCCAGCAGCCAACCCCCGTGGAGGGGGGAAAACATTCAGTTCTTC
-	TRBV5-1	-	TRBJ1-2	CASSLVGQPLSLNYGYTF	TGCGCCAGCAGCTTGGTAGGACAACCACTTTCCTTAAACTATGGCTACACCTTC
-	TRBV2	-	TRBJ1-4	CASSGPPIEEKLFF	TGTGCCAGCAGTGGGCCCCCTATAGAGGAAAAACTGTTTTTT
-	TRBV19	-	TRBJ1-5	CASTERLSNQPQHF	TGTGCCAGTACGGAAAGGCTTAGCAATCAGCCCCAGCATTTT
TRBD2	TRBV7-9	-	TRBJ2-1	CASSLRPASGRNEQFF	TGTGCCAGCAGCTTACGCCCGGCTAGCGGGAGGAATGAGCAGTTCTTC
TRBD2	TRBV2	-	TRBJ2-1	CASTLSSGSSYEQFF	TGTGCCAGCACCCTGAGTAGCGGGAGTTCCTATGAGCAGTTCTTC
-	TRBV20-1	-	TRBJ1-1	CSASPFTTNTEAFF	TGCAGTGCTAGTCCCTTCACGACGAACACTGAAGCTTTCTTT
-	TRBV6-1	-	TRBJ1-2	CATRTRQTYGYTF	TGTGCCACCCGCACGCGACAGACCTATGGCTACACCTTC
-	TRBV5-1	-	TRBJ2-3	CASSVSLRTSTDTQYF	TGCGCCAGCAGCGTCTCTCTGAGGACGAGCACAGATACGCAGTATTTT
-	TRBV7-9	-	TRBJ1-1	CASSGRDSTEAFF	TGTGCCAGCAGCGGGAGGGACTCCACTGAAGCTTTCTTT
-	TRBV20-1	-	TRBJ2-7	CSSSPLAYEQYF	TGTAGTTCTAGCCCACTAGCCTACGAGCAGTACTTC
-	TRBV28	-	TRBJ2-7	CASSLGPPESYEQYF	TGTGCCAGCAGCCTAGGGCCTCCGGAGAGCTACGAGCAGTACTTC
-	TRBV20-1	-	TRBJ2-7	CSARDELSSYNEQYF	TGCAGTGCTAGAGATGAGCTGAGCTCCTACAATGAGCAGTACTTC
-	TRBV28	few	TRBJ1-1	CATLRGGKTTEAFF	TGTGCCACCCTGCGGGGCGGGAAGACAACTGAAGCTTTCTTT
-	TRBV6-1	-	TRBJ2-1	CASSVTVDEQFF	TGTGCCAGCAGTGTAACAGTAGATGAGCAGTTCTTC
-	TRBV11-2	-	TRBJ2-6	CASSLIPFSSGANVLTF	TGTGCCAGCAGCTTAATTCCATTCAGCTCTGGGGCCAACGTCCTGACTTTC
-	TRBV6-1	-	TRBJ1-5	CASSEGPFSNQPQHF	TGTGCCAGCAGTGAAGGACCGTTTAGCAATCAGCCCCAGCATTTT
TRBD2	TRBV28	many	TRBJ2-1	CASRESGSSYNEQFF	TGTGCCAGCAGAGAAAGCGGGAGCTCCTACAATGAGCAGTTCTTC
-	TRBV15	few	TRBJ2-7	CATSRDPASYEQYF	TGTGCCACCAGCAGAGATCCAGCCTCCTACGAGCAGTACTTC
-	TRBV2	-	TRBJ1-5	CASSSGRHSNQPQHF	TGTGCCAGCAGTAGCGGCCGGCATAGCAATCAGCCCCAGCATTTT
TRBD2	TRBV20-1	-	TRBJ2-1	CSATQLAGSYNEQFF	TGCAGTGCTACGCAACTAGCGGGGTCCTACAATGAGCAGTTCTTC
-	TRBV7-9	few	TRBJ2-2	CASSLRGTGRANTGELFF	TGTGCCAGCAGCTTAAGGGGAACGGGACGGGCGAACACCGGGGAGCTGTTTTTT
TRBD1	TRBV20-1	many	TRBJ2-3	CSAREWDRGGDNTQYF	TGCAGTGCTAGAGAATGGGACAGGGGAGGTGACAATACGCAGTATTTT
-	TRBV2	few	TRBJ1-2	CASSDPTGNYGYTF	TGTGCCAGCAGTGACCCCACGGGGAACTATGGCTACACCTTC
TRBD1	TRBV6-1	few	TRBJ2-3	CASSETGGSDTQYF	TGTGCCAGCAGCGAGACAGGGGGGTCAGATACGCAGTATTTT
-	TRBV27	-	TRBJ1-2	CASSLSGGVGYTF	TGTGCCAGCAGTTTATCCGGGGGAGTGGGCTACACCTTC
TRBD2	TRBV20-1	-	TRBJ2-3	CSASFGLAADTQYF	TGCAGTGCTAGTTTCGGACTAGCGGCAGATACGCAGTATTTT
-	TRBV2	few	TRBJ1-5	CASRDPFYSNQPQHF	TGTGCCAGCAGGGACCCCTTCTATAGCAATCAGCCCCAGCATTTT
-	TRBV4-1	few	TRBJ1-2	CASSQGYGGGYGYTF	TGCGCCAGCAGCCAAGGGTATGGAGGGGGGTATGGCTACACCTTC
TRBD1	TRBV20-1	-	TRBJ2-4	CSADRVVKNIQYF	TGCAGCGCCGACAGGGTGGTCAAAAACATTCAGTACTTC
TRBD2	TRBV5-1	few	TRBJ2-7	CASSLESGTYEQYF	TGCGCCAGCAGCTTGGAGAGCGGGACCTACGAGCAGTACTTC
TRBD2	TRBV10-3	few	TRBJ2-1	CAIRGWTSGMEPIGEQFF	TGTGCCATCAGGGGCTGGACTAGCGGGATGGAGCCTATCGGTGAGCAGTTCTTC
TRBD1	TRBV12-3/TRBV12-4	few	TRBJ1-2	CASTLTGNGYTF	TGTGCCAGCACCCTGACAGGGAATGGCTACACCTTC
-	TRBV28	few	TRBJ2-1	CASSLGPPAEQFF	TGTGCCAGCAGTTTAGGCCCCCCCGCGGAGCAGTTCTTC
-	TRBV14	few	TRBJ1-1	CASSQGNLRTAMNTEAFF	TGTGCCAGCAGCCAAGGGAATCTTAGGACAGCGATGAACACTGAAGCTTTCTTT
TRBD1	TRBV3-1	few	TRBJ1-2	CASSQLDRADGYTF	TGTGCCAGCAGCCAACTTGACAGGGCTGATGGCTACACCTTC
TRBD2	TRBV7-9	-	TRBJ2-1	CASSFAGVRYNEQFF	TGTGCCAGCAGCTTTGCGGGGGTTCGGTACAATGAGCAGTTCTTC
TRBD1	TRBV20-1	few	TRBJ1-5	CSANRGRSNQPQHF	TGCAGTGCTAACAGGGGGCGGAGCAATCAGCCCCAGCATTTT
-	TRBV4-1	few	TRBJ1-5	CASSQVGSLNQPQHF	TGCGCCAGCAGCCAAGTCGGCAGCCTGAATCAGCCCCAGCATTTT
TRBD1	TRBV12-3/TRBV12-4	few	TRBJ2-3	CASRRKSGQGADTQYF	TGTGCCAGCAGAAGGAAATCGGGACAGGGGGCAGATACGCAGTATTTT
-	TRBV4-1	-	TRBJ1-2	CASSQVGTRGGYTF	TGCGCCAGCAGCCAAGTGGGAACCAGGGGCGGCTACACCTTC
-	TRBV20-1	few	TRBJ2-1	CSAYSGLSYNEQFF	TGCAGTGCCTATAGCGGCCTCTCCTACAATGAGCAGTTCTTC
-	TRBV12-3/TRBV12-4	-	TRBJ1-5	CASGHRGPYSNQPQHF	TGTGCCAGCGGCCACCGGGGTCCATATAGCAATCAGCCCCAGCATTTT
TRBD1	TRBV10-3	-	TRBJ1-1	CAISVNRGNTEAFF	TGTGCCATCAGTGTCAACAGGGGGAACACTGAAGCTTTCTTT
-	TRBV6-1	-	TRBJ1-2	CASSGGREGDYGYTF	TGTGCCAGCAGTGGAGGGAGGGAGGGCGACTATGGCTACACCTTC
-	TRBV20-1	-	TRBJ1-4	CSATSGEKLFF	TGCAGTGCAACTAGTGGGGAAAAACTGTTTTTT
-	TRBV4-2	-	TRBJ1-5	CASSQVGGPGNQPQHF	TGTGCCAGCAGCCAAGTGGGGGGTCCGGGCAATCAGCCCCAGCATTTT
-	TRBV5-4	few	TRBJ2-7	CASSPIRPAYEQYF	TGTGCCAGCAGCCCTATTCGGCCCGCCTACGAGCAGTACTTC
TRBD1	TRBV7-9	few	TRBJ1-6	CASSLKGAGSPLHF	TGTGCCAGCAGCTTAAAGGGGGCTGGTTCACCCCTCCACTTT
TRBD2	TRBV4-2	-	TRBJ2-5	CASSQLAGGVQETQYF	TGTGCCAGCAGCCAGTTAGCGGGGGGAGTCCAAGAGACCCAGTACTTC
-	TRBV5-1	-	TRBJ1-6	CASSPSGHYNSPLHF	TGCGCCAGCAGCCCATCGGGACATTATAATTCACCCCTCCACTTT
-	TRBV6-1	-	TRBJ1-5	CASSEALGRINQPQHF	TGTGCCAGCAGTGAAGCGCTCGGGCGGATCAATCAGCCCCAGCATTTT